This T cell receptor (beta chain) derives from a study of blood T cell repertoires in COVID-19. As for the study in general: PBMCs, B-cell-depleted T cells, or T cells provided the cDNA or gDNA that made up the material.

The CDR3 is 14 residues long. Germline CDR1 SGHDT, CDR2 YYEEEE. V lost 5 bases, J lost 7 bases, and 13 bases lay in between. Authors' methods: Amplification of reference gene primers was used by the study to estimate nucleated cell counts. Measured with immunoSEQ multiplex PCR; TCRdb has only the in-frame clones, and not every one. The V and J calls and clone size were taken over from that table, and D and trimming were inferred from the DNA. The table has 450,000 to 500,000 clones, approximately 90% seen once. The receptor's source is a woman in her fifties or sixties who had recovered from COVID-19. The chain joins TRBV5-6 to TRBJ1-6; a possible D gene is TRBD1 (6 bases). The sequenced sample consisted of PBMCs or T cells enriched from blood (not recorded which). The CDR3 bases are TGTGCCAGCAGTCCAGGACAGCCCAATTCACCCCTCCACTTT. It encodes CASSPGQPNSPLHF.